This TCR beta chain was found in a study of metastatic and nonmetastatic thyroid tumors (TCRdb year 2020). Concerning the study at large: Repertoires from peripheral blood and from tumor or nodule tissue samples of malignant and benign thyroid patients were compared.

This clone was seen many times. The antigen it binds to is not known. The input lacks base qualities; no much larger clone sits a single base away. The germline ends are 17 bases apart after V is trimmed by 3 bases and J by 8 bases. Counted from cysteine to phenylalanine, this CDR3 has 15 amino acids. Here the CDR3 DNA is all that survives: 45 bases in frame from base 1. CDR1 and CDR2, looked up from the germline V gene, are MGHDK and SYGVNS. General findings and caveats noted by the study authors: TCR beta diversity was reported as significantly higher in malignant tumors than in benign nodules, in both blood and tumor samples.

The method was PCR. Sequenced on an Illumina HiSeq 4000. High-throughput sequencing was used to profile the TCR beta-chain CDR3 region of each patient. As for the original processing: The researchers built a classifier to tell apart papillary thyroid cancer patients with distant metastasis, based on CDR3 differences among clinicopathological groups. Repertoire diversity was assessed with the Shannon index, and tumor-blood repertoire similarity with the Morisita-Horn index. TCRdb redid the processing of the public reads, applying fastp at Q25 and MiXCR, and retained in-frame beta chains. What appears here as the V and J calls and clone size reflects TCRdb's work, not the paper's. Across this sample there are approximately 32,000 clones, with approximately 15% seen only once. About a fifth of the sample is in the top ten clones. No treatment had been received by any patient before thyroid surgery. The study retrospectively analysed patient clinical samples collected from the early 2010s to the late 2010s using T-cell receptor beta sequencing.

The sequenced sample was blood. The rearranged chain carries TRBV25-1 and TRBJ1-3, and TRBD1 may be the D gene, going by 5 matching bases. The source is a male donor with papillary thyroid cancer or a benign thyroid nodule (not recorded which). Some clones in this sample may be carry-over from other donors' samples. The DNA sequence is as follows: TGTGCCAGCAGTGAGGGGCAGGGAGGGTTCGACACCATATATTTT. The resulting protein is CASSEGQGGFDTIYF.